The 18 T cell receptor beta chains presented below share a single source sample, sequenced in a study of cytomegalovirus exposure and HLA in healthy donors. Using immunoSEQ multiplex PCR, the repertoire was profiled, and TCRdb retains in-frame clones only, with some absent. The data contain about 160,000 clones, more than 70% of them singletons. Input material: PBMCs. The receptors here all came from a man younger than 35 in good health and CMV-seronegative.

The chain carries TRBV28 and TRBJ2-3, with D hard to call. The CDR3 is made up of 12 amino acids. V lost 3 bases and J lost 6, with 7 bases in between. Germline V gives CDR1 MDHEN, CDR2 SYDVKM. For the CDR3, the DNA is TGTGCCAGCAGTTTTCGAGTCGATACGCAGTATTTT. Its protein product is CASSFRVDTQYF.

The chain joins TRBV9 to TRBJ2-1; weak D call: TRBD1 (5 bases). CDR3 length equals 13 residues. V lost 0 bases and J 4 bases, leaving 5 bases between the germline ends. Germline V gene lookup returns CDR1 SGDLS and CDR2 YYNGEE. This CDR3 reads CASSVEGYNEQFF. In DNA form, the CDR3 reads TGTGCCAGCAGCGTAGAGGGGTACAATGAGCAGTTCTTC.

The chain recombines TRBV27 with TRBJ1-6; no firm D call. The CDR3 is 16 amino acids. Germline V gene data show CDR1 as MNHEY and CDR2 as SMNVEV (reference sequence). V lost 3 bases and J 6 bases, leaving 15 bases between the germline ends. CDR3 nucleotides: TGTGCCAGCAGTTTCCGGGATGGAGCGGGTAATTCACCCCTCCACTTT. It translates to CASSFRDGAGNSPLHF.

The CDR3 region has the DNA TGCAGCGTTGAAGATAGGACAGTCTCCTACGAGCAGTACTTC. It translates to CSVEDRTVSYEQYF. V is TRBV29-1 and J is TRBJ2-7; D perhaps matches TRBD1 (6 bases). Trimming left V 0 bases short and J 0 bases short, with 9 bases between. The CDR3 consists of 14 residues. Germline CDR1 is SQVTM and CDR2 is ANQGSEA.

The CDR3, as DNA: TGTGCCAGCAGCTTGGAACTAGCGGGGGGCACTAGCTCCTACGAGCAGTACGTC. This translates into CASSLELAGGTSSYEQYV. This chain connects TRBV5-6 to TRBJ2-7; 12 positions match TRBD2. Germline V gene data show CDR1 as SGHDT and CDR2 as YYEEEE. Trimming at V came to 0 bases and at J to 0 bases, leaving 7 bases not matched to a gene. The CDR3 consists of 18 residues.

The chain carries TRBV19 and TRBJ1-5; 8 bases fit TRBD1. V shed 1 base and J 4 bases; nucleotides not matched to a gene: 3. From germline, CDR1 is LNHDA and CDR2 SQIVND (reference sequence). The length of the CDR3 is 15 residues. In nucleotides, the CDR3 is TGTGCCAGTAGTATAGCAGGGGGCGAGAATCAGCCCCAGCATTTT. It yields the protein CASSIAGGENQPQHF.

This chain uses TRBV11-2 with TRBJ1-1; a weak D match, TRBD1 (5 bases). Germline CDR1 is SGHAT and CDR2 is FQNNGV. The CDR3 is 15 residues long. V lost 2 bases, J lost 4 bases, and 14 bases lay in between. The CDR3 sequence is CASSLWGGESTEAFF. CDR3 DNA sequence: TGTGCCAGCAGCTTATGGGGGGGGGAGAGCACTGAAGCTTTCTTT.

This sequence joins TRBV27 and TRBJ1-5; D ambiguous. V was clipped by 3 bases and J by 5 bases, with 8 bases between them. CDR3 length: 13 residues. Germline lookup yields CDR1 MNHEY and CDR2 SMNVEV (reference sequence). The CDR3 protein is CASSLHSYQPQHF. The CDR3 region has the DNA TGTGCCAGCAGTTTGCACAGCTATCAGCCCCAGCATTTT.

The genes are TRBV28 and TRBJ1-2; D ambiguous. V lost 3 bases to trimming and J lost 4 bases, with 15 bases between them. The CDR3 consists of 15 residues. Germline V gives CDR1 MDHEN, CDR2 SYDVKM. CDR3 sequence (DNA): TGTGCCAGCAGTTTGTTGGAGGATTCTTTCTATGGCTACACCTTC. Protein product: CASSLLEDSFYGYTF.

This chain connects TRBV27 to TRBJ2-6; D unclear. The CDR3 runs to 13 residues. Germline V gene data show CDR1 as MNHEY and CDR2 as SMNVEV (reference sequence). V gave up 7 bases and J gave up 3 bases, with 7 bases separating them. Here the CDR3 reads CASTGGGANVLTF. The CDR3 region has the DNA TGTGCCAGCACCGGCGGTGGGGCCAACGTCCTGACTTTC.

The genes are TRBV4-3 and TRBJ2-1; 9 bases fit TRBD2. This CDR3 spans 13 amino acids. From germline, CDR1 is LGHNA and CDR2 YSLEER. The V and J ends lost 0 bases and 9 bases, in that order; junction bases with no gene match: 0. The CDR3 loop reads CASSQDSGSEQFF. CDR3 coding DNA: TGCGCCAGCAGCCAAGATAGCGGGAGTGAGCAGTTCTTC.

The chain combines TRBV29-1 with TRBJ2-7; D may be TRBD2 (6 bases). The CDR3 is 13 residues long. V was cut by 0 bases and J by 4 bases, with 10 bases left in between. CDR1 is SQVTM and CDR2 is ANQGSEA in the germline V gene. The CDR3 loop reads CSVEDGAGYEQYF. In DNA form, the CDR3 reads TGCAGCGTTGAAGATGGGGCGGGGTACGAGCAGTACTTC.

The CDR3 spells CASSLRGGGNPRTDTQYF. The CDR3 DNA reads as TGTGCCAGCAGCTTACGTGGCGGAGGGAACCCTCGAACTGATACGCAGTATTTT. V usage is TRBV7-9 and J usage is TRBJ2-3, with D maybe TRBD2 (6 bases). The CDR3 has 18 amino acids. V gave up 2 bases and J gave up 6 bases, with 24 bases separating them. Germline V lookup: CDR1 SEHNR, CDR2 FQNEAQ (reference sequence).

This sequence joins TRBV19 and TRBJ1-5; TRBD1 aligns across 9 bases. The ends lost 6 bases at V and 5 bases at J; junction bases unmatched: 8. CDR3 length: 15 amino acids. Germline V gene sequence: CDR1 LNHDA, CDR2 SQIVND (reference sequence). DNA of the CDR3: TGTGCCAGTAGCCCGGGACAGGGAAGGTATCAGCCCCAGCATTTT. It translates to CASSPGQGRYQPQHF.

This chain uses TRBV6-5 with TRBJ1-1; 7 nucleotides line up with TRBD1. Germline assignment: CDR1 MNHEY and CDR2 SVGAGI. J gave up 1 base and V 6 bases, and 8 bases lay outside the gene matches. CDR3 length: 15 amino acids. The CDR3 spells CASRTPGQANTEAFF. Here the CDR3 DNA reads TGTGCCAGCAGAACTCCTGGACAGGCGAACACTGAAGCTTTCTTT.

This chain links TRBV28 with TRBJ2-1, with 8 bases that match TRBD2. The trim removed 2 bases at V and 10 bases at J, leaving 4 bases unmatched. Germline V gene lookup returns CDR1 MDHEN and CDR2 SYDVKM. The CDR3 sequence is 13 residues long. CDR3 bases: TGTGCCAGCAGTTTAGCGATAGCGGGGGAGCAGTTCTTC. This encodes CASSLAIAGEQFF.

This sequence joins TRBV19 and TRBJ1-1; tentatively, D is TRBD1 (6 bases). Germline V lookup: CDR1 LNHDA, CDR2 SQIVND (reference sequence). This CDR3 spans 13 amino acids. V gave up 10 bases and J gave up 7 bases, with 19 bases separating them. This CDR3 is CATADSINYEAFF. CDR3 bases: TGTGCCACCGCGGACAGCATAAATTATGAAGCTTTCTTT.

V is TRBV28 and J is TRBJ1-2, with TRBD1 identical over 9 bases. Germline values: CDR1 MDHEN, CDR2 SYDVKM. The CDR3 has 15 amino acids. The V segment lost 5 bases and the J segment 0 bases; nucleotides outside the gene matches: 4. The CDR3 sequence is CASSPRDRANYGYTF. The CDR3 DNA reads TGTGCCAGCAGTCCCCGGGACAGGGCTAACTATGGCTACACCTTC.